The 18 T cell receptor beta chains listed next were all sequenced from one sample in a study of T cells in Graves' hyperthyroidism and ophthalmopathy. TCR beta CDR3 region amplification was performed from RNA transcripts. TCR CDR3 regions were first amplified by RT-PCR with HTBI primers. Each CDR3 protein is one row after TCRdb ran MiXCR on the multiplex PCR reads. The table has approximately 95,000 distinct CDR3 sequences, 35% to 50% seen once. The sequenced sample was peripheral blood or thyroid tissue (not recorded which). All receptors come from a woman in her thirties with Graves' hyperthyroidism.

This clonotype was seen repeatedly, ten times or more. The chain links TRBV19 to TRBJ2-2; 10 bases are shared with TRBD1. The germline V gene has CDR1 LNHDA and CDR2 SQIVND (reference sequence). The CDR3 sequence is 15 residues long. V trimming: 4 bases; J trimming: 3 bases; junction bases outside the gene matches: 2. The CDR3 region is CASSTDRGYTGELFF. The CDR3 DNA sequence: TGTGCCAGTAGTACGGACAGGGGGTACACCGGGGAGCTGTTTTTT.

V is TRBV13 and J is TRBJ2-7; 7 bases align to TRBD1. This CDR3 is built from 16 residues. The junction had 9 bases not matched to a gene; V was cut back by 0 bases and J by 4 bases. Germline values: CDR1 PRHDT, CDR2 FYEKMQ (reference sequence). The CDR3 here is CASSLGGPGQSYEQYF. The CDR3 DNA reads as TGTGCCAGCAGCTTAGGGGGCCCGGGACAGAGTTACGAGCAGTACTTC.

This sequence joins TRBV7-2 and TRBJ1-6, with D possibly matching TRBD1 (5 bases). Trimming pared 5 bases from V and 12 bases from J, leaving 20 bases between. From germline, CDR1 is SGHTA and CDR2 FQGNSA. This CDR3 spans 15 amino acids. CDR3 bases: TGTGCCAGCAGCCCTGAGGACGGGGGAAACTTACCCCTCCACTTT. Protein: CASSPEDGGNLPLHF.

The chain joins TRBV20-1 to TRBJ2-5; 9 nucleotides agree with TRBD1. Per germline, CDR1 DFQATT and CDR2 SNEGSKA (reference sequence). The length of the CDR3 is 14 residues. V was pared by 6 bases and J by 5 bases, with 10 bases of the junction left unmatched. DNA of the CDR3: TGCAGTGCCGCGGGACAGGGTCCAAAGGAGACCCAGTACTTC. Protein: CSAAGQGPKETQYF.

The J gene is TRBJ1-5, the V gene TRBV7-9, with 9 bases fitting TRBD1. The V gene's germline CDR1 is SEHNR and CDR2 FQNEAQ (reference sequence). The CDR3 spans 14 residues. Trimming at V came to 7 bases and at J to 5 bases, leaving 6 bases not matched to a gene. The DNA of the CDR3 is TGTGCCAGCAACGTGGGACAGGGTTATCAGCCCCAGCATTTT. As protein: CASNVGQGYQPQHF.

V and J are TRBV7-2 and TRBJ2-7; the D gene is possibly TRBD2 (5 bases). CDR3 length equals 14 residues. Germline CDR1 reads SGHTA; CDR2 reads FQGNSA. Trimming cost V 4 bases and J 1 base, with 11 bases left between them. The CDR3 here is CASSSPGVSYEQYF. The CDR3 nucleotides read TGTGCCAGCAGCTCCCCCGGGGTGTCCTACGAGCAGTACTTC.

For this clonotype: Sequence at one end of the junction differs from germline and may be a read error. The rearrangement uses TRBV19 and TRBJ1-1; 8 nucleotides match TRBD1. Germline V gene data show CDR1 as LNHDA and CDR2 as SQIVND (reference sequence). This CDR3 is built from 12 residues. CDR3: CANSHWTGKAFF. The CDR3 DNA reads TGTGCCAATAGTCATTGGACAGGGAAGGCTTTCTTT.

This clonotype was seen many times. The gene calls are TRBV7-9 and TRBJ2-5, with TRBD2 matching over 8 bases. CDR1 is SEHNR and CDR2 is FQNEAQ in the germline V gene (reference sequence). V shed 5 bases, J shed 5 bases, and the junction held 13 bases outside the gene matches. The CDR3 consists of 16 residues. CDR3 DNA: TGTGCCAGCAGCCCCCGGAATAGCGGGAAGAAGGAGACCCAGTACTTC. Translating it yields CASSPRNSGKKETQYF.

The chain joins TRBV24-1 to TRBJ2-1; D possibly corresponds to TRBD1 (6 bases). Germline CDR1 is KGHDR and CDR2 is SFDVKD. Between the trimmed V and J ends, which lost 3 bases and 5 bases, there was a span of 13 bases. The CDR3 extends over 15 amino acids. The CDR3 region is CATSDHLTGDNEQFF. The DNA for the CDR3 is TGTGCCACCAGTGATCACTTGACAGGCGACAATGAGCAGTTCTTC.

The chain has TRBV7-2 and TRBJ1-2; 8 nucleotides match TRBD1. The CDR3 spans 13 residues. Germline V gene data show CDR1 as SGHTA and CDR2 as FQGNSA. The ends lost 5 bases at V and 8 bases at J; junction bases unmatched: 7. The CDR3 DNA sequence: TGTGCCAGCAGCCAAGGACAGGGTGACGGCTACACCTTC. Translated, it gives CASSQGQGDGYTF. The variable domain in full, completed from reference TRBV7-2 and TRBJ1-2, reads GAGVSQSPSNKVTEKGKDVELRCDPISGHTALYWYRQSLGQGLEFLIYFQGNSAPDKSGLPSDRFSAERTGGSVSTLTIQRTQQEDSAVYLCASSQGQGDGYTFGSGTRLTVV.

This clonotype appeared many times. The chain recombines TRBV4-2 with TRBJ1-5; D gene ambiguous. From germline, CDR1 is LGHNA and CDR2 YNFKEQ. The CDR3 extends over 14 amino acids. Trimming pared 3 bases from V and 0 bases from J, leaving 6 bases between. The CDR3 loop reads CASSQLLSNQPQHF. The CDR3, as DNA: TGTGCCAGCAGCCAGTTGCTTAGCAATCAGCCCCAGCATTTT.

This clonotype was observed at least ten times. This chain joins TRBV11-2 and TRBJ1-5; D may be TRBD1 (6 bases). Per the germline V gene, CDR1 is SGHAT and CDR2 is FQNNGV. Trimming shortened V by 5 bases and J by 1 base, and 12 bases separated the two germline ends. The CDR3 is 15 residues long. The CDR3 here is CASSRGGMSNQPQHF. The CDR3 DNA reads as TGTGCCAGCAGCAGGGGGGGAATGAGCAATCAGCCCCAGCATTTT.

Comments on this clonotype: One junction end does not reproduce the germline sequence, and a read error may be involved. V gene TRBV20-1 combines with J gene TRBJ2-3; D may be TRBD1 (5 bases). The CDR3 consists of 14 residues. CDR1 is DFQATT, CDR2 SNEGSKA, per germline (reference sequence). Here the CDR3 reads CSASQGLSSDTRYF. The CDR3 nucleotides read TGCAGTGCTAGCCAGGGCCTCTCCTCAGATACGCGGTATTTC.

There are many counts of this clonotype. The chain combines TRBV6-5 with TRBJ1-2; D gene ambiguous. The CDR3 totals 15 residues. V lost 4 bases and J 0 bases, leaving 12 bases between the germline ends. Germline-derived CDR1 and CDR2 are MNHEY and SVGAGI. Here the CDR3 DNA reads TGTGCCAGCAGTTCCCCCAGGCTAGCTAACTATGGCTACACCTTC. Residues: CASSSPRLANYGYTF.

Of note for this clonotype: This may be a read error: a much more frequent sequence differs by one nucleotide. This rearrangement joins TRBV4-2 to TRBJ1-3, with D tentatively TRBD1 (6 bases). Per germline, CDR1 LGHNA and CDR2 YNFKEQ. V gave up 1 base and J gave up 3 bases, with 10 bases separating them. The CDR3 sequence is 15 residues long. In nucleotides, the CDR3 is TGTGCCAGCAGCCAAGGGACAGTCTTTGGAAACACCATATATTTT. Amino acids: CASSQGTVFGNTIYF.

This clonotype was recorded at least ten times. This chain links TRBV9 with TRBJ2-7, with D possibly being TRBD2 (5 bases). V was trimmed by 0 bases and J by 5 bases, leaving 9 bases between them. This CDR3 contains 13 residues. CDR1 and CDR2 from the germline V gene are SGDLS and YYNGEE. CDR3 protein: CASSVASYHEQYF. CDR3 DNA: TGTGCCAGCAGCGTAGCTAGCTACCACGAGCAGTACTTC. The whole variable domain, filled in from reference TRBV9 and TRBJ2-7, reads DSGVTQTPKHLITATGQRVTLRCSPRSGDLSVYWYQQSLDQGLQFLIQYYNGEERAKGNILERFSAQQFPDLHSELNLSSLELGDSALYFCASSVASYHEQYFGPGTRLTVT.

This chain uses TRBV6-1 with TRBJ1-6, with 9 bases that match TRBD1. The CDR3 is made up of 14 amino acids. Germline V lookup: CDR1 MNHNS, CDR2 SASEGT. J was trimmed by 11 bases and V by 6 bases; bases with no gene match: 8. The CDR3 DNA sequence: TGTGCCAGCAGGGGGACAGGGTATACTCCACCCCTCCACTTT. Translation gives CASRGTGYTPPLHF.

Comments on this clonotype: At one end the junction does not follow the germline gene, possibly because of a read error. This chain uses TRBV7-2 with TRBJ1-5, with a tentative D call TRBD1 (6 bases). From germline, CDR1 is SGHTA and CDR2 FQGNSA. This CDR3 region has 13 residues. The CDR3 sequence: CASSLQGSQPQHF. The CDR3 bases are TGCGCCAGCAGCTTACAGGGCAGTCAGCCCCAGCATTTT. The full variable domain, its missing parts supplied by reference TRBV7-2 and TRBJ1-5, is GAGVSQSPSNKVTEKGKDVELRCDPISGHTALYWYRQSLGQGLEFLIYFQGNSAPDKSGLPSDRFSAERTGGSVSTLTIQRTQQEDSAVYLCASSLQGSQPQHFGDGTRLSIL.